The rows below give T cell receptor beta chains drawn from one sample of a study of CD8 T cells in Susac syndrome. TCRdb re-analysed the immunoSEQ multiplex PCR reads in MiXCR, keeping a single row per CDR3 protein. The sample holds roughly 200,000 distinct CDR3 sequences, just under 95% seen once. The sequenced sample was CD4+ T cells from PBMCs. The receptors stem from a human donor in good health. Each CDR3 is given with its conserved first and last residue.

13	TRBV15	CATSSVNTYEQYF
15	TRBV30	CAWRGLAGIRNEQFF
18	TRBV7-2	CASSSPLGTGPIQETQYF
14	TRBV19	CASSRLAGAHEQYF
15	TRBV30	CAWHLGQGMNTEAFF
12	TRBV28	CASSSRRERQFF
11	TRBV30	CAWGGSYEQYF
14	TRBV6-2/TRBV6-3	CASSQPGQVYEQYF
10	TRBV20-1	CLTGGETQYF
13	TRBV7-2	CASSPTGTGRTFF
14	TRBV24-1	CATSDPASTDTQYF
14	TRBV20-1	CSATLAGGRETQYF
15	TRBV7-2	CASSLGGAAPYEQYF
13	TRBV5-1	CASSRGTGDEQYF
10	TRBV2	CASSTTEAFF
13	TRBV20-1	CSAPDSLRNTIYF
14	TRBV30	CAWADVRVRDTQYF
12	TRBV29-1	CSVVLGSYGYTF
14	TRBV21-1	CASSRVGSHFEQYF
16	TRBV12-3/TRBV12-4	CASSYQGAWSQDTQYF